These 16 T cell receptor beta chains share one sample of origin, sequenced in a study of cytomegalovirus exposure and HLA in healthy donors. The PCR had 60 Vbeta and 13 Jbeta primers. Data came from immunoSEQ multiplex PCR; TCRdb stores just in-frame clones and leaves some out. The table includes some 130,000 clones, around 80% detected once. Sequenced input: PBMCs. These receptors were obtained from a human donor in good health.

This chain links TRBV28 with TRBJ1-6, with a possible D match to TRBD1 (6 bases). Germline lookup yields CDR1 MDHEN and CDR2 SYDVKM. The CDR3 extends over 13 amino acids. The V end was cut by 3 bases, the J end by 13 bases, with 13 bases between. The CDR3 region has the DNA TGTGCCAGCAGTTTCCAGGGGAAGCAGCCCCTCCACTTT. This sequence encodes CASSFQGKQPLHF.

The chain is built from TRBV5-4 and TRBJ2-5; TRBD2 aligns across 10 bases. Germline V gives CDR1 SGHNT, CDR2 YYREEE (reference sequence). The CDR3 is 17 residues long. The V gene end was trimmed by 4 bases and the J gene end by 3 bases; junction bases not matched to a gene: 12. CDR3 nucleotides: TGTGCCAGCAGCCAAGACAAACTAGCGGGGATCAAAGAGACCCAGTACTTC. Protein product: CASSQDKLAGIKETQYF.

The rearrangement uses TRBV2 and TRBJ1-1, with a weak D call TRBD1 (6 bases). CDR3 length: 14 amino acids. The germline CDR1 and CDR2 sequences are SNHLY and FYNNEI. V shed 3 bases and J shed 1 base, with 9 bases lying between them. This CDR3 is CASSDLTGNTEAFF. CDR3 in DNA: TGTGCCAGCAGTGATTTGACAGGGAACACTGAAGCTTTCTTT. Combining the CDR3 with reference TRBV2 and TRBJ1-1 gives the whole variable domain EPEVTQTPSHQVTQMGQEVILRCVPISNHLYFYWYRQILGQKVEFLVSFYNNEISEKSEIFDDQFSVERPDGSNFTLKIRSTKLEDSAMYFCASSDLTGNTEAFFGQGTRLTVV.

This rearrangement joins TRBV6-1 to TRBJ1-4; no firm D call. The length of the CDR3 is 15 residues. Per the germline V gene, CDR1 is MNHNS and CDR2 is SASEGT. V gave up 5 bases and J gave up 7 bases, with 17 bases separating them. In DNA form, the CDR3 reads TGTGCCAGCAGTACCCGATCGGGAGCCGGTGAAAAACTGTTTTTT. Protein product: CASSTRSGAGEKLFF.

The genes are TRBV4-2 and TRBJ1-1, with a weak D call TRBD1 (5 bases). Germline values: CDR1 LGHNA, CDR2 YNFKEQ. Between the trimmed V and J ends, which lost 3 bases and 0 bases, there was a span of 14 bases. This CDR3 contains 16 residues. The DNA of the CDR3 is TGTGCCAGCAGCCAGGGGCTCTCAGACTTGAACACTGAAGCTTTCTTT. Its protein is CASSQGLSDLNTEAFF.

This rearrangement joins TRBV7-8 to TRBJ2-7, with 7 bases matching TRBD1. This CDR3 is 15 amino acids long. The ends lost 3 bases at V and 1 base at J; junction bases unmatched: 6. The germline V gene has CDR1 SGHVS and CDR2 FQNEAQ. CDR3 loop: CASSFYRGASYEQYF. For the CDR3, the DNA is TGTGCCAGCAGCTTTTACAGGGGTGCTTCCTACGAGCAGTACTTC.

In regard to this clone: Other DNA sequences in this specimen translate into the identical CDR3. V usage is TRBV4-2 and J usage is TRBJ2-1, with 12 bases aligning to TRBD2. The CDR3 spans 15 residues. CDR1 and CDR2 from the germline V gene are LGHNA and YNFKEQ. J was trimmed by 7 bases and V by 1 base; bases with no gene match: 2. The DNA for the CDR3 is TGTGCCAGCAGCCAAGTCACTAGCGGGGGGAATGAGCAGTTCTTC. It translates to CASSQVTSGGNEQFF.

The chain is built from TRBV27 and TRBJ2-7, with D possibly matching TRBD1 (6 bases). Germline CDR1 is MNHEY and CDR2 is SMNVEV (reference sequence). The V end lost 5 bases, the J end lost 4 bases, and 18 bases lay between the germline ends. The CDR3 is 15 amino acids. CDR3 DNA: TGTGCCAGCAGTCCAACATTGGACAGTTCTTACGAGCAGTACTTC. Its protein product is CASSPTLDSSYEQYF.

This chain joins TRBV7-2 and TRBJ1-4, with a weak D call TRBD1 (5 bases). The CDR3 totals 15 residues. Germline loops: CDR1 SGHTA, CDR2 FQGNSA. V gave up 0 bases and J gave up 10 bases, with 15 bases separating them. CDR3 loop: CASSLAQERTRKLFF. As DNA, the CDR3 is TGTGCCAGCAGCTTAGCCCAGGAGAGGACAAGAAAACTGTTTTTT.

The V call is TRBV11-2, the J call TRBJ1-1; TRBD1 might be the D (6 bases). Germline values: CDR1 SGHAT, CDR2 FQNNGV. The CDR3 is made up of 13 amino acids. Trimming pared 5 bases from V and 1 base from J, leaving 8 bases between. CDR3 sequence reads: CASSGQWNTEAFF. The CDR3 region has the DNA TGTGCCAGCAGCGGACAGTGGAACACTGAAGCTTTCTTT.

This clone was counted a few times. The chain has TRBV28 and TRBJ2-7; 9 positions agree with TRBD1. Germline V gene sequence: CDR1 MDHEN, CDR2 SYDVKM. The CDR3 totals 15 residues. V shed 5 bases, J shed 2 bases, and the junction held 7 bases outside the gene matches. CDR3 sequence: CASSGAGQGPYEQYF. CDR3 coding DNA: TGTGCCAGCAGTGGGGCGGGACAGGGTCCCTACGAGCAGTACTTC.

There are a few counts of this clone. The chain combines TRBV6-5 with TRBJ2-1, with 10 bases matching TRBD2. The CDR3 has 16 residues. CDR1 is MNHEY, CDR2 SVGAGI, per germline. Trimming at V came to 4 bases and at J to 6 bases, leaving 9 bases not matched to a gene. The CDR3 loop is CASSSPGLAEINEQFF. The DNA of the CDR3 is TGTGCCAGCAGTTCTCCAGGACTAGCGGAAATCAATGAGCAGTTCTTC.

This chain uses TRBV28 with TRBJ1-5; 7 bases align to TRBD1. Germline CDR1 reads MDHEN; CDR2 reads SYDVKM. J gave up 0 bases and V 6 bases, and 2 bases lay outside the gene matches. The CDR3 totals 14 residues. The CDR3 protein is CASRQGYSNQPQHF. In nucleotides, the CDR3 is TGTGCCAGCAGACAGGGGTATAGCAATCAGCCCCAGCATTTT.

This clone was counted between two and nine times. The chain's CDR3 is CAAMAGLGNTEAFF. CDR3 bases: TGTGCCGCCATGGCAGGCCTGGGGAACACTGAAGCTTTCTTT. V usage is TRBV6-1 and J usage is TRBJ1-1; unclear D gene. Deletions cut 11 bases from V and 1 base from J, with 17 bases between. Germline V gene lookup returns CDR1 MNHNS and CDR2 SASEGT. CDR3 length: 14 residues.

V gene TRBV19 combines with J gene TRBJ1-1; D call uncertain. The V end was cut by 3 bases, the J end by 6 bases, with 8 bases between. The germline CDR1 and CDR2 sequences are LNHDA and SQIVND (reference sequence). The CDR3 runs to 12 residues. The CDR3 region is CASSIARSEAFF. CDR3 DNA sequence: TGTGCCAGTAGTATTGCCCGGTCTGAAGCTTTCTTT.

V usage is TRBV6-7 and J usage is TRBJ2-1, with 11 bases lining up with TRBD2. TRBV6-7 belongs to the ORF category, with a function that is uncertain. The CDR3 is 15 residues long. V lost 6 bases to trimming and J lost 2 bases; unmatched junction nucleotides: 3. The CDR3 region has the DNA TGTGCCAGCAGGGATAGCGGGGGGGCCTACAATGAGCAGTTCTTC. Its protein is CASRDSGGAYNEQFF.